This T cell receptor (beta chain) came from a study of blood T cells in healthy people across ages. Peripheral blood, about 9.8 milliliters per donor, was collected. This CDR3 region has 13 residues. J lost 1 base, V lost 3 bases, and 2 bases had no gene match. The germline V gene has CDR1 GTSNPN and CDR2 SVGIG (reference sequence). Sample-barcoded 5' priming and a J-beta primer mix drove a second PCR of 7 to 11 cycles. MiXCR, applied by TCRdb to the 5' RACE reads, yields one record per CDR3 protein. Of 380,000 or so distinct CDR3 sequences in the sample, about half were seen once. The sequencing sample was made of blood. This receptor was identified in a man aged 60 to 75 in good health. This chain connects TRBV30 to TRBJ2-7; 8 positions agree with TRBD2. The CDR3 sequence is CAWRLAGSYEQYF. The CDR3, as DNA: TGTGCCTGGAGGCTAGCGGGTTCCTACGAGCAGTACTTC.